Reported below is one T cell receptor beta chain. This clonotype appeared a few times. This clone's antigen is unknown. Base qualities are not at hand, and no much larger clone is one base apart. The 39 donors, aged about 6 to 100 years, were systemically healthy Caucasian individuals from Russia. Each donor gave ten milliliters of peripheral blood, collected into EDTA-treated Vacutainer tubes. PBMCs were isolated by Ficoll-Paque density-gradient centrifugation, with at least 6.5 million obtained per sample. Trizol reagent was used to extract total RNA from the PBMCs, yielding at least 5.5 micrograms per sample. For every donor, an aliquot of PBMCs went through flow cytometry to measure the percentages of naive CD45RAhigh/CD27high T cells. V is cut back by 5 bases and J by 9 bases, with 4 bases in the junction unmatched. The CDR3 runs 12 amino acids, cysteine and phenylalanine included. The retained sequence is limited to the CDR3, 36 bases, with the frame set at the first base. CDR1 SEHNR and CDR2 FQNEAQ were looked up in the germline V gene (reference sequence).

The library came from 5' RACE. Sequencer: Illumina HiSeq 2500. The second PCR ran for about 6 to 12 cycles and used a J-beta primer mix along with a sample-barcoded 5' primer. A unique molecular identifier was introduced onto each TCR beta cDNA molecule by a template-switch 5' adaptor carrying 12 random nucleotides. Each sample yielded at least 3 million CDR3-containing paired-end reads. The Mint cDNA synthesis kit, primed by a TRBC-specific oligonucleotide, was used to synthesize first-strand cDNA from all RNA. Following uracil-DNA glycosylase treatment, a first 18-cycle PCR with universal primers M1SS and BC2_uni_R was performed on all cDNA. Processing in the source paper ran as follows. For normalization, 1 million high-quality reads were randomly selected from each sample, with every read carrying a distinct molecular identifier. Reads sharing molecular identifiers were discarded rather than binned into consensus sequences. MiTCR, with a Q25 quality threshold and the strictest error-elimination algorithm, was used for CDR3 identification, clonotype clustering and error correction. A nonparametric unseen species model with Euler transformation was used to estimate lower-bound total TCR beta diversity. In-frame beta chains were kept once TCRdb had trimmed the public reads at Q25 with fastp and called clones with MiXCR. Every entry covers one CDR3 protein and lists the most common genes and DNA from its rows. Here the V and J calls rest on TCRdb's processing, not on the authors' analysis. The sample table contains approximately 600,000 distinct CDR3 sequences; only one count was recorded for roughly 50% of them. The ten largest clones capture 30% to 45% of the sample.

This entry comes from a study of blood T cells in healthy people across ages (dated by TCRdb to about 2015). About the full investigation: Template switching captured roughly one uniquely barcoded TCR beta cDNA molecule per two T cells in model experiments. Age-related changes in TCR beta repertoire diversity were measured in the study by deep sequencing normalized with unique cDNA molecular identifiers. Donors were grouped into four age groups: young (average about 15 years), middle-aged (roughly 37), aged (approximately 67) and long-lived (just over 80). To avoid experimental bias, donors of different ages were randomly spread across the sequencing lanes. Two additional independent replicas of 1 million unique cDNA reads from the same blood draw were analyzed for two donors (one aged 18 to 30 and one aged 80 or older). The full study reports these points: Estimates of total diversity based on one million sequenced T cells were regarded as lower bounds and as underestimates. There was a strong correlation between observed TCR beta diversity and the percentage of naive T cells measured by flow cytometry. Compared with the aged group, the long-lived group had more naive CD4+ T cells, fewer expanded clones and increased TCR diversity, a pattern suggesting age selection. As age increased, observed TCR beta diversity per million T cells dropped in a roughly linear way, and a significant reduction was already evident by age 40. The CMV infection status of donors was not known, potentially confounding age-related changes in expanded clonotypes. Conclusive comparison of naive and antigen-experienced compartments was prevented by the profiling of bulk unsorted PBMCs.

The chain employs TRBV7-9 and TRBJ1-1, with 9 middle bases fitting TRBD1. Sequencing was done on a sample of blood. This receptor was taken from a man in his 60s in good health. CDR3 protein: CASSTDRGKAFF. The bases are TGTGCCAGCAGCACCGACAGGGGGAAAGCTTTCTTT.